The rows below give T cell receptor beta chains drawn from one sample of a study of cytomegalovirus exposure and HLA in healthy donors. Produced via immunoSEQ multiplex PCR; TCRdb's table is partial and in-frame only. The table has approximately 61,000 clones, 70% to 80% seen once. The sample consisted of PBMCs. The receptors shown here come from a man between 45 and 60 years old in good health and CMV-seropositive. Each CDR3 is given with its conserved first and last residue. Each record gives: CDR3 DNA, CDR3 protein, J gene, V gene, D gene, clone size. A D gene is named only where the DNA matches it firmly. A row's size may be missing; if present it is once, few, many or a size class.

DNA: TGTGCCAGCAGCGATCCGCAGGGCCTAGGGCCTTCACCCCTCCACTTT
CDR3: CASSDPQGLGPSPLHF
J: TRBJ1-6
V: TRBV9
D: .
size: once

DNA: TGTGCCAGCAGTTACATCCTAGCCAAAAACATTCAGTACTTC
CDR3: CASSYILAKNIQYF
J: TRBJ2-4
V: TRBV2
D: .
size: few

DNA: TGTGCCAGCAGTGACATTATTAACAGGGGGCCGAGCAATCAGCCCCAGCATTTT
CDR3: CASSDIINRGPSNQPQHF
J: TRBJ1-5
V: TRBV6-1
D: TRBD1
size: once

DNA: TGCGCCAGCAGCTTGGAGGGACAGGGTCGGAACACTGAAGCTTTCTTT
CDR3: CASSLEGQGRNTEAFF
J: TRBJ1-1
V: TRBV5-1
D: TRBD1
size: .

DNA: TGTGCCAGCAGCTGGAGTTTAGACTATGGCTACACCTTC
CDR3: CASSWSLDYGYTF
J: TRBJ1-2
V: TRBV6-1
D: .
size: .

DNA: TGTGCCAGCAGCTTAACTGGACAGAATTCACCCCTCCACTTT
CDR3: CASSLTGQNSPLHF
J: TRBJ1-6
V: TRBV7-3
D: .
size: .

DNA: TGTGCCAGCAGTTCCAGGGCTAACTCCTACAATGAGCAGTTCTTC
CDR3: CASSSRANSYNEQFF
J: TRBJ2-1
V: TRBV11-3
D: .
size: .

DNA: TGTGCCAGCAAGCTGGGACAGGGGACCTACGAGCAGTACTTC
CDR3: CASKLGQGTYEQYF
J: TRBJ2-7
V: TRBV6-5
D: TRBD1
size: .

DNA: TGCGCCAGCAGCCAAGTAAACATGGGGCTGAACACTGAAGCTTTCTTT
CDR3: CASSQVNMGLNTEAFF
J: TRBJ1-1
V: TRBV4-3
D: .
size: .

DNA: TGTGCCAGCAGCCAAGATCAAAACAGCGGGAGTACCGGGGAGCTGTTTTTT
CDR3: CASSQDQNSGSTGELFF
J: TRBJ2-2
V: TRBV4-2
D: TRBD2
size: .

DNA: TGTGCCAGTAGTAAGGGGTCGGGGGGGCGGTTCGAGCAGTACTTC
CDR3: CASSKGSGGRFEQYF
J: TRBJ2-7
V: TRBV19
D: TRBD2
size: .

DNA: TGCGCCAGCAGCCCGACCCGACTAGTTCAATCCTACAATGAGCAGTTCTTC
CDR3: CASSPTRLVQSYNEQFF
J: TRBJ2-1
V: TRBV4-1
D: .
size: .

DNA: TGTGCCAGCAGCCTACAGGGGGATTACACAGATACGCAGTATTTT
CDR3: CASSLQGDYTDTQYF
J: TRBJ2-3
V: TRBV7-9
D: TRBD1
size: few

DNA: TGTGCCAGCAGTTTGGGCAGGGCCACTGAAGCTTTCTTT
CDR3: CASSLGRATEAFF
J: TRBJ1-1
V: TRBV27
D: .
size: .

DNA: TGCGCCAGCAGCCAAGATTTCGGGACAGCCTACGAGCAGTACTTC
CDR3: CASSQDFGTAYEQYF
J: TRBJ2-7
V: TRBV4-3
D: TRBD1
size: .

DNA: TGTGCCAGCAGCCGAGCGGGGGGGCGGATGGCCGGGGAGCTGTTTTTT
CDR3: CASSRAGGRMAGELFF
J: TRBJ2-2
V: TRBV9
D: TRBD2
size: .

DNA: TGTTCCAGCAGCTTAGGGCAGGGGAACACCGGGGAGCTGTTTTTT
CDR3: CSSSLGQGNTGELFF
J: TRBJ2-2
V: TRBV7-9
D: .
size: once

DNA: TGTGCCAGTAGTATAGGGAGGGCAGGGCTGAGTGACAATCAGCCCCAGCATTTT
CDR3: CASSIGRAGLSDNQPQHF
J: TRBJ1-5
V: TRBV19
D: .
size: .

DNA: TGTGCCACCAGCAGAGATTCCTCTGCGCAGTATTTT
CDR3: CATSRDSSAQYF
J: TRBJ2-3
V: TRBV15
D: .
size: .

DNA: TGTTCCAGCAGCTCCGTGGTAGGGACTAGGACCACCCGGGAGCAGTTCTTC
CDR3: CSSSSVVGTRTTREQFF
J: TRBJ2-1
V: TRBV7-9
D: TRBD2
size: once

DNA: TGTGCCAGCAGCTATCCCCAGGGGGGTCCCTACGAGCAGTACTTC
CDR3: CASSYPQGGPYEQYF
J: TRBJ2-7
V: TRBV7-8
D: .
size: .

DNA: TGTGCCAGCAGTTATAGTCCGGGTCAGAATGAGCAGTTCTTC
CDR3: CASSYSPGQNEQFF
J: TRBJ2-1
V: TRBV6-5
D: .
size: .

DNA: TGTGCCACCAGCAGGGGGACAGGGGGCTACGAGCAGTACTTC
CDR3: CATSRGTGGYEQYF
J: TRBJ2-7
V: TRBV15
D: TRBD1
size: .

DNA: TGTGCCAGTACCCACACAGGAAGGTCGACCAAAAACATTCAGTACTTC
CDR3: CASTHTGRSTKNIQYF
J: TRBJ2-4
V: TRBV19
D: .
size: once

DNA: TGTGCCAGCATTCCGGGAGGGACAGGGGGCGCGCAGACCCAGTACTTC
CDR3: CASIPGGTGGAQTQYF
J: TRBJ2-5
V: TRBV28
D: TRBD1
size: .

DNA: TGTGCCAGTAGTATAATTAGCGGGGTAGGCACCGGGGAGCTGTTTTTT
CDR3: CASSIISGVGTGELFF
J: TRBJ2-2
V: TRBV19
D: TRBD2
size: .

DNA: TGTGCCAGCAGCTTAAAGACAGGGTCCTACGAGCAGTACTTC
CDR3: CASSLKTGSYEQYF
J: TRBJ2-7
V: TRBV21-1
D: .
size: .

DNA: TGTGCCAGCAGCGTAGAGCCCTCTGGAAACACCATATATTTT
CDR3: CASSVEPSGNTIYF
J: TRBJ1-3
V: TRBV9
D: .
size: few

DNA: TGCGCCAGCAGCCAAGAGCCCAGGGGAATCGGAAAACTGTTTTTT
CDR3: CASSQEPRGIGKLFF
J: TRBJ1-4
V: TRBV4-1
D: .
size: .

DNA: TGTGCCAGCAGCGTAAACGAGCGACTGAGCACAGATACGCAGTATTTT
CDR3: CASSVNERLSTDTQYF
J: TRBJ2-3
V: TRBV9
D: .
size: .

DNA: TGTGCCAACACTGAGCGGGGGGGGTACAATGAGCAGTTCTTC
CDR3: CANTERGGYNEQFF
J: TRBJ2-1
V: TRBV5-4
D: TRBD2
size: .

DNA: TGCGCCAGCAGCCAAGGTCATGCAGGTAACTACGAGCAGTACTTC
CDR3: CASSQGHAGNYEQYF
J: TRBJ2-7
V: TRBV4-3
D: .
size: few

DNA: TGCGCCAGCAGCCAAGATTCGGCCCCTAGCTCCTACGAGCAGTACTTC
CDR3: CASSQDSAPSSYEQYF
J: TRBJ2-7
V: TRBV4-3
D: .
size: .

DNA: TGTGCCAGCAACAGGGAATCGGACACTGAAGCTTTCTTT
CDR3: CASNRESDTEAFF
J: TRBJ1-1
V: TRBV6-5
D: .
size: .

DNA: TGTGCCAGCAGTTTATCGAAAGACAGGGGACTAAACACCGGGGAGCTGTTTTTT
CDR3: CASSLSKDRGLNTGELFF
J: TRBJ2-2
V: TRBV27
D: .
size: .